Each of the 18 T cell receptor beta chains below was sequenced from the same sample in a study of T cells in Graves' hyperthyroidism and ophthalmopathy (dated by TCRdb to 2018 to 2020). Library method: multiplex PCR. TCRdb records Illumina HiSeq 2000 as the sequencer. TCR beta CDR3 regions were amplified from RNA transcripts. The first round of RT-PCR for the TCR CDR3 was performed with the HTBI primer set and the Qiagen OneStep RT-PCR kit. Clones were called with MiXCR by TCRdb after fastp trimmed the public reads at Q25, and only in-frame beta chains were retained. Here each entry gathers all rows of one CDR3 protein and keeps the most common genes and DNA. Across this sample there are some 440,000 distinct CDR3 sequences, with 15% to 18% seen only once. The ten biggest clones cover 13% to 15% of the sample. The sequenced sample consisted of blood. The receptors come from a woman aged 18-29 years with Graves' hyperthyroidism.

The chain combines TRBV3-1 with TRBJ1-4; 9 bases map to TRBD1. The junction had 7 bases not matched to a gene; V was cut back by 5 bases and J by 6 bases. The CDR3 length is 15 residues. CDR1 and CDR2 from the germline V gene are LGHDT and YNNKEL (reference sequence). As DNA, the CDR3 is TGTGCCAGCAGCTCACCGGGACAGGGATATGAAAAACTGTTTTTT. This translates into CASSSPGQGYEKLFF.

The rearrangement links TRBV7-9 to TRBJ2-3; 14 nucleotides align to TRBD2. V was pared by 5 bases and J by 0 bases, with 4 bases of the junction left unmatched. Per germline, CDR1 SEHNR and CDR2 FQNEAQ (reference sequence). This CDR3 region has 17 residues. CDR3 DNA sequence: TGTGCCAGCAGCCTGACTAGCGGGGGGGAGAGCACAGATACGCAGTATTTT. Amino acids: CASSLTSGGESTDTQYF.

The chain combines TRBV5-4 with TRBJ2-3; no clear D. V lost 4 bases to trimming and J lost 4 bases, with 19 bases between them. Per the germline V gene, CDR1 is SGHNT and CDR2 is YYREEE (reference sequence). CDR3 length equals 16 residues. Here the CDR3 reads CASSQGRARMSDTQYF. For the CDR3, the DNA is TGTGCCAGCAGCCAAGGCCGGGCCCGGATGTCAGATACGCAGTATTTT. The variable domain in full, completed from reference TRBV5-4 and TRBJ2-3, reads ETGVTQSPTHLIKTRGQQVTLRCSSQSGHNTVSWYQQALGQGPQFIFQYYREEENGRGNFPPRFSGLQFPNYSSELNVNALELDDSALYLCASSQGRARMSDTQYFGPGTRLTVL.

Ten or more counts support this clonotype. V usage is TRBV7-8 and J usage is TRBJ1-6; 9 bases fit TRBD1. V gave up 5 bases and J gave up 5 bases; unmatched junction bases: 7. Looked up from germline, CDR1 is SGHVS and CDR2 is FQNEAQ. The CDR3 spans 16 residues. CDR3 protein: CASSLTTGGDNSPLHF. The DNA of the CDR3 is TGTGCCAGCAGCCTTACGACAGGGGGGGATAATTCACCCCTCCACTTT.

The V call is TRBV20-1, the J call TRBJ2-1; TRBD2 matches 8 bases. The CDR3 extends over 17 amino acids. The V gene's germline CDR1 is DFQATT and CDR2 SNEGSKA (reference sequence). V shed 2 bases and J 0 bases; nucleotides not matched to a gene: 9. The CDR3, as DNA: TGCAGTGCTAGATCGATTAGCGGGACGAGCTCCTACAATGAGCAGTTCTTC. Translated, it gives CSARSISGTSSYNEQFF.

This clonotype occurred many times. The J gene is TRBJ1-2, the V gene TRBV3-1, with 10 positions matching TRBD1. V gave up 4 bases and J gave up 6 bases; unmatched junction bases: 11. The CDR3 is 16 amino acids. CDR1 and CDR2 from the germline V gene are LGHDT and YNNKEL (reference sequence). CDR3 DNA sequence: TGTGCCAGCAGCCGGCAACCGGGACAGGGGATGAATGGCTACACCTTC. Translation: CASSRQPGQGMNGYTF.

The V gene is TRBV6-2 or TRBV6-3, the J gene TRBJ1-3, with TRBD1 matching over 7 bases. This CDR3 region has 15 residues. Germline assignment: CDR1 MNHEY and CDR2 SVGEGT. V gave up 2 bases and J gave up 4 bases; unmatched junction bases: 5. CDR3 region: CASSYPTGSGNTIYF. In DNA, the CDR3 is TGTGCCAGCAGTTACCCGACAGGGTCCGGAAACACCATATATTTT.

This chain connects TRBV7-9 to TRBJ2-1; 7 positions match TRBD2. Germline-derived CDR1 and CDR2 are SEHNR and FQNEAQ (reference sequence). With V trimmed by 5 bases and J by 8 bases, 15 bases remained unmatched. The CDR3 has 16 amino acids. CDR3 sequence: CASSREVAGPEYEQFF. DNA of the CDR3: TGTGCCAGCAGCCGGGAGGTAGCGGGTCCGGAGTATGAGCAGTTCTTC.

This clonotype has ten or more counts. The rearrangement joins TRBV3-1 to TRBJ2-1; D gene ambiguous. Trimming stripped 0 bases from V and 8 bases from J, with 11 bases between. Germline V lookup: CDR1 LGHDT, CDR2 YNNKEL (reference sequence). This CDR3 contains 14 residues. This CDR3 is CASSQDSRMDEQFF. The CDR3 DNA follows: TGTGCCAGCAGCCAAGATTCCCGAATGGATGAGCAGTTCTTC.

The chain combines TRBV15 with TRBJ1-5; 8 bases are shared with TRBD1. The CDR3 sequence is 16 residues long. Per the germline V gene, CDR1 is LNHNV and CDR2 is YYDKDF (reference sequence). The J segment lost 0 bases and the V segment lost 6 bases, leaving 7 bases of the junction unmatched. CDR3 nucleotide sequence: TGTGCCACCAGACCGCAGGGGGCTCTTAGCAATCAGCCCCAGCATTTT. This codes for CATRPQGALSNQPQHF.

This clonotype was picked up a small number of times. The rearrangement joins TRBV6-1 to TRBJ1-1; D perhaps matches TRBD1 (5 bases). The CDR3 sequence is 15 residues long. The V end was cut by 7 bases, the J end by 0 bases, with 15 bases between. Per germline, CDR1 MNHNS and CDR2 SASEGT. The CDR3 spells CASTPSPGMNTEAFF. The CDR3 nucleotides are TGTGCCAGCACTCCCAGCCCAGGGATGAACACTGAAGCTTTCTTT.

The DNA of the CDR3 is TGCAGTGCTAGAGACAGGGCCTACAATGAGCAGTTCTTC. Protein: CSARDRAYNEQFF. The chain carries TRBV20-1 and TRBJ2-1; maybe TRBD1 (5 bases). Germline loops: CDR1 DFQATT, CDR2 SNEGSKA (reference sequence). This CDR3 region has 13 residues. The V end was cut by 0 bases, the J end by 2 bases, with 5 bases between.

This clonotype was seen repeatedly, ten times or more. The rearrangement uses TRBV7-2 and TRBJ1-1; D unclear. Trimming removed 5 bases at V and 1 base at J, with 11 bases between. Germline V gives CDR1 SGHTA, CDR2 FQGNSA. The CDR3 spans 14 residues. The CDR3 region is CASSRDYSNTEAFF. The CDR3 nucleotides read TGTGCCAGCAGCCGTGACTACTCGAACACTGAAGCTTTCTTT.

The chain links TRBV20-1 to TRBJ2-3, with TRBD2 matching over 12 bases. CDR3 size: 17 residues. CDR1 is DFQATT, CDR2 SNEGSKA, per germline (reference sequence). V dropped 3 bases and J dropped 2; count of bases not matched to a gene: 9. The CDR3 region is CSASFGLAGLNTDTQYF. The DNA of the CDR3 is TGCAGTGCTAGCTTCGGACTAGCGGGGCTCAACACAGATACGCAGTATTTT.

This clonotype was seen a handful of times. The chain carries TRBV7-3 and TRBJ2-6; D call uncertain. V gave up 1 base and J gave up 0 bases, with 16 bases separating them. Germline CDR1 and CDR2: SGHTA and FQGTGA. The CDR3 has 19 residues. CDR3 sequence: CASSLNGSRLTSGANVLTF. CDR3 DNA: TGTGCCAGCAGCTTAAATGGTTCCAGATTAACCTCTGGGGCCAACGTCCTGACTTTC.

V gene TRBV19 combines with J gene TRBJ2-1; 9 nucleotides line up with TRBD2. V lost 1 base to trimming and J lost 6 bases; unmatched junction nucleotides: 7. The CDR3 spans 16 residues. Germline lookup yields CDR1 LNHDA and CDR2 SQIVND (reference sequence). CDR3 nucleotide sequence: TGTGCCAGTAGTATAGTGGCCCAGCGGGGGGTCAATGAGCAGTTCTTC. Residues: CASSIVAQRGVNEQFF.

This clonotype came up a few times. For the CDR3, the DNA is TGCGCCAGCAGCTTGGAACTTCAGGGGGCTAGCGGGAGGGTCATCGCCAAAAACATTCAGTACTTC. This sequence encodes CASSLELQGASGRVIAKNIQYF. This chain joins TRBV5-1 and TRBJ2-4, with 12 bases lining up with TRBD2. CDR3 size: 22 residues. The germline V gene has CDR1 SGHRS and CDR2 YFSETQ. The V segment lost 0 bases and the J segment 1 base; nucleotides outside the gene matches: 17.

CDR3 nucleotide sequence: TGTGCCAGCAGTTTAGCTCTACTGACAGCAAAGGGCTATGGCTACACCTTC. It translates to CASSLALLTAKGYGYTF. This chain links TRBV12-3 or TRBV12-4 with TRBJ1-2, with D tentatively TRBD1 (5 bases). V gave up 0 bases and J gave up 4 bases, with 18 bases separating them. The CDR3 contains 17 residues.